This entry lists 30 T cell receptor beta chains sequenced from one sample in a study of blood T cell repertoires in COVID-19. Here immunoSEQ multiplex PCR was the method, and the copy in TCRdb shows in-frame clones only, minus some. The data contain some 150,000 clones, 85% to 90% of them seen just once; the ten biggest clones take up approximately 10%. Source material: peripheral blood. These receptors were collected from a woman of 80 years or more with acute or convalescent COVID-19.

The chain uses TRBV5-5 and TRBJ2-1, with 11 bases fitting TRBD1. The germline V gene has CDR1 SGHKS and CDR2 YYEKEE (reference sequence). The ends lost 4 bases at V and 3 bases at J; junction bases unmatched: 0. The CDR3 length is 14 residues. The CDR3 is CASSGTGGYNEQFF. The CDR3 DNA follows: TGTGCCAGCAGCGGGACAGGGGGCTACAATGAGCAGTTCTTC.

The V call is TRBV6-2 or TRBV6-3, the J call TRBJ1-1, with unresolved D. CDR1 and CDR2 from the germline V gene are MNHEY and SVGEGT. The CDR3 totals 13 residues. Trimming cost V 2 bases and J 0 bases, with 4 bases left between them. The DNA of the CDR3 is TGTGCCAGCAGTTACCTAATGAACACTGAAGCTTTCTTT. It translates to CASSYLMNTEAFF.

The chain combines TRBV5-4 with TRBJ1-2, with a weak D call TRBD1 (6 bases). Germline V CDR1 and CDR2: SGHNT, YYREEE (reference sequence). This CDR3 comprises 13 residues. Trimming took off 3 bases at V and 5 bases at J, with 11 bases between the two ends. This chain's CDR3 is CASSSFTGYGYTF. CDR3 DNA sequence: TGTGCCAGCAGCTCGTTCACAGGGTATGGCTACACCTTC.

The chain's CDR3 is CASSIAGRGSEQFF. CDR3 DNA: TGTGCCAGCTCAATAGCGGGGAGGGGGTCTGAGCAGTTCTTC. The V call is TRBV18, the J call TRBJ2-1, with 8 bases identical to TRBD2. The CDR3 contains 14 residues. The germline CDR1 and CDR2 sequences are KGHSH and LQKENI. Trimming took 5 bases from V and 9 from J; bases not matched to a gene: 9.

The CDR3 region has the DNA TGTGCTAGCGCCTTACAGGGGGTCTCCTACAATGAGCAGTTCTTC. Its protein is CASALQGVSYNEQFF. The gene calls are TRBV12-5 and TRBJ2-1; TRBD1 aligns across 8 bases. The ends lost 9 bases at V and 0 bases at J; junction bases unmatched: 7. This CDR3 spans 15 amino acids. Germline assignment: CDR1 LGHNT and CDR2 FRNRAP.

CDR3 amino acids: CASRKPGTGSEQYF. CDR3 sequence (DNA): TGTGCCAGCAGAAAACCTGGGACAGGGAGCGAGCAGTACTTC. J is TRBJ2-7 and V is TRBV6-6, with 9 bases aligning to TRBD1. Germline CDR1 reads MNHNY; CDR2 reads SVGAGI (reference sequence). The CDR3 consists of 14 residues. J gave up 6 bases and V 6 bases, and 9 bases lay outside the gene matches.

The J gene is TRBJ2-6, the V gene TRBV6-2 or TRBV6-3, with TRBD1 identical over 12 bases. Germline lookup yields CDR1 MNHEY and CDR2 SVGEGT. CDR3 length: 18 residues. V lost 4 bases to trimming and J lost 4 bases; unmatched junction nucleotides: 8. The CDR3 DNA reads TGTGCCAGCAGTTCCACCGGGGACAGGGGGCGCGGGGCCAACGTCCTGACTTTC. This encodes CASSSTGDRGRGANVLTF.

This rearrangement joins TRBV25-1 to TRBJ1-1, with 9 bases identical to TRBD1. V was clipped by 4 bases and J by 9 bases; unmatched bases: 12. Germline assignment: CDR1 MGHDK and CDR2 SYGVNS. The CDR3 sequence is 15 residues long. CDR3 sequence: CASSARTGATGQAFF. CDR3 DNA sequence: TGTGCCAGCAGTGCCCGGACAGGGGCCACGGGCCAAGCTTTCTTT.

CDR3 sequence reads: CASSQGQGATYGYTF. The CDR3 DNA sequence: TGTGCCAGTAGCCAGGGACAGGGGGCGACCTATGGCTACACCTTC. The chain joins TRBV19 to TRBJ1-2, with 12 bases matching TRBD1. CDR3 length: 15 amino acids. Germline CDR1 and CDR2: LNHDA and SQIVND (reference sequence). V shed 6 bases, J shed 4 bases, and the junction held 6 bases outside the gene matches.

Of note for this clone: The sample contains more than one DNA sequence encoding this CDR3. The chain has TRBV30 and TRBJ1-1; D remains ambiguous. Germline V lookup: CDR1 GTSNPN, CDR2 SVGIG (reference sequence). This CDR3 is built from 13 residues. The V and J ends lost 3 bases and 1 base respectively, with 9 bases between them. The CDR3, as DNA: TGTGCCTGGAGCCCAGACACGAACACTGAAGCTTTCTTT. Protein product: CAWSPDTNTEAFF.

V gene TRBV5-1 combines with J gene TRBJ2-1, with 7 bases lining up with TRBD2. Losses at the gene ends were 0 bases for V and 3 bases for J; bases not matched to a gene: 6. Germline-derived CDR1 and CDR2 are SGHRS and YFSETQ. This CDR3 is built from 16 residues. The CDR3 spells CASSLGGRGSYNEQFF. CDR3 nucleotides: TGCGCCAGCAGCTTGGGAGGGCGGGGGAGCTACAATGAGCAGTTCTTC.

Turning to this clone: Other DNA sequences from this sample encode an identical CDR3 as well. The chain couples TRBV11-3 to TRBJ2-2, with 8 bases lining up with TRBD1. Germline CDR1 and CDR2: SGHNT and YENEEA. CDR3 size: 15 residues. V lost 4 bases, J lost 1 base, and 2 bases stayed unmatched. CDR3 sequence reads: CASSSGQGNTGELFF. CDR3 DNA: TGTGCCAGCAGCTCCGGACAGGGGAACACCGGGGAGCTGTTTTTT.

The V gene is TRBV11-3, the J gene TRBJ2-1, with D maybe TRBD1 (5 bases). Trimming stripped 3 bases from V and 10 bases from J, with 13 bases between. The germline CDR1 and CDR2 sequences are SGHNT and YENEEA. The CDR3 has 13 amino acids. CDR3 region: CASSFTRQGEQFF. The DNA for the CDR3 is TGTGCCAGCAGCTTTACCCGCCAGGGAGAGCAGTTCTTC.

The chain carries TRBV3-1 (or the pseudogene TRBV3-2) and TRBJ2-5; possibly TRBD2 for D (5 bases). Germline lookup yields CDR1 LGHDT and CDR2 YNNKEL (reference sequence). Trimming took 2 bases from V and 5 from J, leaving 12 bases between them. The CDR3 extends over 14 amino acids. Here the CDR3 DNA reads TGTGCCAGCAGCCAATCAGCTAGCTCGGAGACCCAGTACTTC. Translated: CASSQSASSETQYF.

The chain combines TRBV19 with TRBJ1-2; a possible D gene is TRBD1 (5 bases). Per germline, CDR1 LNHDA and CDR2 SQIVND (reference sequence). The CDR3 has 15 amino acids. V shed 2 bases and J shed 5 bases, with 15 bases lying between them. For the CDR3, the DNA is TGTGCCAGTAGTATAAGGGGTCGAGAATGGTATGGCTACACCTTC. Translation gives CASSIRGREWYGYTF.

The V call is TRBV6-5, the J call TRBJ2-2; 7 bases are shared with TRBD1. This CDR3 has 15 residues. Germline trimming cut 4 bases from V and 8 bases from J; bases unmatched to any gene: 10. Germline CDR1 reads MNHEY; CDR2 reads SVGAGI. This CDR3 is CASSSDRQGQGELFF. In DNA, the CDR3 is TGTGCCAGCAGTTCGGACAGGCAGGGGCAGGGGGAGCTGTTTTTT.

This clone appeared a few times. The chain joins TRBV15 to TRBJ1-2, with D uncertain. In germline, CDR1 is LNHNV, CDR2 YYDKDF (reference sequence). Trimming cost V 0 bases and J 5 bases, with 13 bases left between them. The CDR3 is 15 residues long. The CDR3 coding sequence is TGTGCCACCAGCAGAGATGTCCACCCGCTATATGGCTACACCTTC. Amino acids: CATSRDVHPLYGYTF.

This chain uses TRBV6-5 with TRBJ1-1; unclear D gene. V was clipped by 0 bases and J by 1 base, with 12 bases between them. This CDR3 contains 16 residues. Germline CDR1 MNHEY, CDR2 SVGAGI. The CDR3 region is CASSYSVNSANTEAFF. The CDR3 nucleotides are TGTGCCAGCAGTTACTCCGTCAATAGTGCGAACACTGAAGCTTTCTTT.

The chain is built from TRBV4-1 and TRBJ1-2; tentative D call: TRBD1 (6 bases). Germline V gives CDR1 MGHRA, CDR2 YSYEKL. Trimming took off 0 bases at V and 4 bases at J, with 18 bases between the two ends. This CDR3 is built from 17 residues. CDR3 sequence reads: CASSQDPEGRDTYGYTF. The CDR3 DNA is TGCGCCAGCAGCCAAGATCCAGAAGGCCGGGACACCTATGGCTACACCTTC.

The chain is built from TRBV19 and TRBJ1-6; 8 nucleotides agree with TRBD1. J gave up 6 bases and V 5 bases, and 6 bases lay outside the gene matches. The CDR3 contains 15 residues. Germline lookup yields CDR1 LNHDA and CDR2 SQIVND (reference sequence). DNA of the CDR3: TGTGCCAGTAGTCTAGCAGGGGGCTCTAATTCACCCCTCCACTTT. Its translation: CASSLAGGSNSPLHF. Looking up the rest from reference TRBV19 and TRBJ1-6 gives the full variable domain: DGGITQSPKYLFRKEGQNVTLSCEQNLNHDAMYWYRQDPGQGLRLIYYSQIVNDFQKGDIAEGYSVSREKKESFPLTVTSAQKNPTAFYLCASSLAGGSNSPLHFGNGTRLTVT.

CDR3 amino acids: CASSSYQLAGGPDTQYF. For the CDR3, the DNA is TGTGCCAGCAGCTCCTACCAACTAGCGGGGGGCCCAGATACGCAGTATTTT. V gene TRBV4-2 combines with J gene TRBJ2-3; 12 bases agree with TRBD2. Losses at the gene ends were 5 bases for V and 4 bases for J; bases not matched to a gene: 10. From germline, CDR1 is LGHNA and CDR2 YNFKEQ. The CDR3 runs 17 residues.

The chain employs TRBV5-1 and TRBJ1-5, with TRBD1 identical over 7 bases. CDR3 length: 15 amino acids. V shed 5 bases and J 5 bases; nucleotides not matched to a gene: 10. The germline CDR1 and CDR2 sequences are SGHRS and YFSETQ. The CDR3 spells CASRVGTEHYQPQHF. The DNA for the CDR3 is TGCGCCAGCAGAGTGGGGACAGAACACTATCAGCCCCAGCATTTT.

This clone was seen a few times. This rearrangement joins TRBV7-9 to TRBJ2-5; D remains ambiguous. The germline gives CDR1 SEHNR, CDR2 FQNEAQ (reference sequence). The V end lost 0 bases, the J end lost 8 bases, and 13 bases lay between the germline ends. The CDR3 runs to 14 residues. The DNA of the CDR3 is TGTGCCAGCAGCTTAGCGACACCCCTGCAAACCCAGTACTTC. Its translation is CASSLATPLQTQYF.

In this sample, this clone turned up a few times. The chain has TRBV29-1 and TRBJ1-1; a possible D gene is TRBD1 (6 bases). Germline CDR1 is SQVTM and CDR2 is ANQGSEA. The germline V and J ends were trimmed by 5 bases and 2 bases, with 18 bases remaining between them. The CDR3 is made up of 15 amino acids. CDR3 sequence reads: CSVHIRDTANTEAFF. As DNA, the CDR3 is TGCAGCGTTCATATCCGGGACACAGCTAACACTGAAGCTTTCTTT.

This rearrangement joins TRBV18 to TRBJ1-5, with D tentatively TRBD1 (5 bases). V lost 6 bases to trimming and J lost 6 bases, with 15 bases between them. CDR3 length equals 14 residues. Germline loops: CDR1 KGHSH, CDR2 LQKENI. CDR3 DNA sequence: TGTGCCAGCTCCCTCGATGGACAAACTCAGCCCCAGCATTTT. It yields the protein CASSLDGQTQPQHF.

The chain has TRBV7-2 and TRBJ1-1, with TRBD1 matching 7 bases. Germline V lookup: CDR1 SGHTA, CDR2 FQGNSA. J lost 0 bases, V lost 3 bases, and 7 bases had no gene match. The CDR3 consists of 16 residues. The CDR3 is CASSFFPDRMNTEAFF. CDR3 DNA: TGTGCCAGCAGCTTCTTTCCGGACAGGATGAACACTGAAGCTTTCTTT.

The chain recombines TRBV7-2 with TRBJ1-3; D is perhaps TRBD1 (6 bases). The ends were cut back, 8 bases at V and 0 bases at J, with 17 bases in the middle. CDR1 SGHTA and CDR2 FQGNSA come from the germline V gene. This CDR3 contains 16 residues. CDR3 in amino acids: CASGRTGQPSGNTIYF. The CDR3 DNA follows: TGTGCCAGCGGCAGAACTGGACAGCCCTCTGGAAACACCATATATTTT.

The V gene is TRBV5-4, the J gene TRBJ1-6; tentatively, D is TRBD1 (6 bases). The germline V gene has CDR1 SGHNT and CDR2 YYREEE (reference sequence). The ends were cut back, 2 bases at V and 8 bases at J, with 14 bases in the middle. This CDR3 region has 15 residues. The CDR3 bases are TGTGCCAGCAGCTTTAACTCGGACAGATATTCACCCCTCCACTTT. It translates to CASSFNSDRYSPLHF.

V is TRBV6-5 and J is TRBJ1-3, with a tentative D call TRBD1 (6 bases). The CDR3 is 14 residues long. CDR1 MNHEY and CDR2 SVGAGI come from the germline V gene. V lost 5 bases and J lost 4, with 12 bases in between. CDR3 in amino acids: CASSRTGYGNTIYF. The CDR3 DNA reads as TGTGCCAGCAGTCGAACAGGGTACGGAAACACCATATATTTT.

This clone was detected only once. The chain carries TRBV19 and TRBJ1-6, with 8 positions matching TRBD1. J gave up 9 bases and V 3 bases, and 7 bases lay outside the gene matches. Germline CDR1 and CDR2: LNHDA and SQIVND (reference sequence). The CDR3 runs to 15 residues. This CDR3 is CASSITGGSVSPLHF. DNA of the CDR3: TGTGCCAGTAGTATTACAGGGGGATCGGTTTCACCCCTCCACTTT.